This T cell receptor beta chain emerged from a study of blood T cell repertoires in COVID-19. The V and J ends lost 4 bases and 2 bases respectively, with 20 bases between them. Germline assignment: CDR1 SGHNT and CDR2 YYREEE (reference sequence). The CDR3 spans 17 residues. Repertoires were generated with immunoSEQ multiplex PCR, while TCRdb's copy carries only in-frame clones and drops some. The sample shows roughly 200,000 clones, about 88% of them seen only once. Input material: peripheral blood. The chain carries TRBV5-4 and TRBJ2-3; a weak D match, TRBD2 (5 bases). This TCR came from an elderly woman with acute or convalescent COVID-19. DNA of the CDR3: TGTGCCAGCAGCCCCGGGATGTCCATGATGACCACAGATACGCAGTATTTT. Protein product: CASSPGMSMMTTDTQYF.